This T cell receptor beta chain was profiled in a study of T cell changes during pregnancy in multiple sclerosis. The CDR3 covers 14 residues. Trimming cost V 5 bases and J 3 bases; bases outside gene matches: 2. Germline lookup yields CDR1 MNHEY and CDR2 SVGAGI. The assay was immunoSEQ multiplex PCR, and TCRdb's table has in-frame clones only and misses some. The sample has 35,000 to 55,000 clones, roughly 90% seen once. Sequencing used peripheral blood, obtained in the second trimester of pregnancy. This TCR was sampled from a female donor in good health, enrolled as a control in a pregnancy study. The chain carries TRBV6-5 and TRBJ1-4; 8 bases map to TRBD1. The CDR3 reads CASSHRGSNEKLFF. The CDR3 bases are TGTGCCAGCAGTCACAGGGGGTCTAATGAAAAACTGTTTTTT.